This TCR beta chain was sequenced during a study of T cells in Graves' hyperthyroidism and ophthalmopathy. CDR3 length equals 15 residues. Between the trimmed V and J ends, which lost 2 bases and 1 base, there was a span of 11 bases. In germline, CDR1 is MDHEN, CDR2 SYDVKM. Orbital computed tomography, thyroid ultrasound, serum thyroxine and TRAb, and clinical symptoms together informed the diagnoses. The PBMCs were taken from approximately 9 ml of fresh peripheral blood. Many counts were recorded for this clonotype. Its matching antigen is unknown. RNA transcripts were the template for amplifying TCR beta CDR3 regions. Researchers ran a first-round RT-PCR on the TCR CDR3 using the HTBI primer set. TCRdb reprocessed the multiplex PCR reads via MiXCR and lists one record per CDR3 protein. Here the sample spans about 500,000 distinct CDR3 sequences, more than 15% being singletons. General observations from the study: Most thyroid clonotypes expanded above 0.001 were also detected in blood.

This TCR derives from a woman in her thirties with Graves' ophthalmopathy. This chain uses TRBV28 with TRBJ2-5; unclear D gene. The material sequenced was blood. CDR3 bases: TGTGCCAGCAGTTTAAGTTGGAACTCCCAAGAGACCCAGTACTTC. This sequence encodes CASSLSWNSQETQYF.